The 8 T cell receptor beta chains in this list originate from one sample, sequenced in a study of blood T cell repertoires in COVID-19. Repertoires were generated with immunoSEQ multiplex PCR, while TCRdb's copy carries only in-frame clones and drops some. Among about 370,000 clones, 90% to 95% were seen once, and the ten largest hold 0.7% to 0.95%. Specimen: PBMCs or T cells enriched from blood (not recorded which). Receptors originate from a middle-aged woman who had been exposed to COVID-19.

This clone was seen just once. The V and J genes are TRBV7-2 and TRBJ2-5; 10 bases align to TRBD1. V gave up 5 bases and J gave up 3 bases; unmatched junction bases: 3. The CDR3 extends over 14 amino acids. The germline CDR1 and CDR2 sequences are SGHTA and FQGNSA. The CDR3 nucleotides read TGTGCCAGCAGCCGGGACAGGGGAGAAGAGACCCAGTACTTC. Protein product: CASSRDRGEETQYF.

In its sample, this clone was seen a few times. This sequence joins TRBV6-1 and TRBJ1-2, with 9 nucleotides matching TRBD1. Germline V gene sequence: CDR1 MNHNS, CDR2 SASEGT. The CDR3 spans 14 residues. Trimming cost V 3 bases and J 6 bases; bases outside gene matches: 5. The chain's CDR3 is CASSDHRGRNGYTF. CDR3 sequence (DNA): TGTGCCAGCAGTGACCACAGGGGGCGGAATGGCTACACCTTC.

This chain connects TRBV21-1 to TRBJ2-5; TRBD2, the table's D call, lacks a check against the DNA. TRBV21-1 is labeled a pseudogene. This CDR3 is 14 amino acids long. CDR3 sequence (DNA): TGTGCCAGCAGCCTTCGAGCGGAACAAGAGACCCAGTACTTC. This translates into CASSLRAEQETQYF.

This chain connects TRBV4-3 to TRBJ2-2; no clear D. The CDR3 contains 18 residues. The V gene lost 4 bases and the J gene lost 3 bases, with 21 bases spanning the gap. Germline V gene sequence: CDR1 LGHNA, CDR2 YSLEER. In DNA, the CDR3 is TGCGCCAGCAGCCTAAGCGTCGTTGAGCCTACGTACACCGGGGAGCTGTTTTTT. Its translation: CASSLSVVEPTYTGELFF.

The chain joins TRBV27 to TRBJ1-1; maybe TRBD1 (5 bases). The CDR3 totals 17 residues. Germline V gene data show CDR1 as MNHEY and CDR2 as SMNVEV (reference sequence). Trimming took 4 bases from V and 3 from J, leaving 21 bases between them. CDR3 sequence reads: CASSWVGPGGRYTEAFF. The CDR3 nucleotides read TGTGCCAGCAGTTGGGTGGGCCCCGGGGGGAGGTACACTGAAGCTTTCTTT.

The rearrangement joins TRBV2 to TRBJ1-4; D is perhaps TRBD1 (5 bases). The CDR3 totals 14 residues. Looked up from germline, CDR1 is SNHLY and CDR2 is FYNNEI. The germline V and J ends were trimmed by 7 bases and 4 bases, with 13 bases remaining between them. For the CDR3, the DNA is TGTGCCAGCATCGGTTGGGGCAGTAATGAAAAACTGTTTTTT. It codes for CASIGWGSNEKLFF.

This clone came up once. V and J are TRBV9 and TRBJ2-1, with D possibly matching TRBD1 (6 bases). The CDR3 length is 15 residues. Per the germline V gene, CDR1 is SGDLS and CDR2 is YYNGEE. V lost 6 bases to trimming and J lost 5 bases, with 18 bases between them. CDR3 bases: TGTGCCAGCACCGAGTTAGAGGGGGACGACAATGAGCAGTTCTTC. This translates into CASTELEGDDNEQFF.

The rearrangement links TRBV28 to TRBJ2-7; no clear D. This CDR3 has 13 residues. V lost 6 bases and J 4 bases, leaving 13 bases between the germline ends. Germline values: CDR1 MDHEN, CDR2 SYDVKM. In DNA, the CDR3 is TGTGCCAGCAGCCGACCCCAGGTGTACGAGCAGTACTTC. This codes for CASSRPQVYEQYF.